A selection of T cell receptor beta chains follows, all from one sample in a study of T-cell reconstitution after alpha-beta-depleted transplantation in children. TCRdb reprocessed the PCR reads via MiXCR and lists one record per CDR3 protein. The sample records around 960,000 distinct CDR3 sequences, about 29% being singletons. This specimen was PBMCs, mostly from graft donor cells, taken 360 days after TCRalphabeta/CD19-depleted stem cell transplant. These receptors were obtained from a boy younger than two who had a stem cell transplant for SCID, so the T cells may come from the graft donor. The CDR3 runs from the conserved cysteine through the conserved F or W. Each record gives: D gene, clone size, CDR3 length, J gene, V gene, CDR3 DNA, CDR3 protein. The D gene is left open where the match is weak. The size of a clone is reported for some rows only, either as once, few or many, or as a class for expanded clones.

d_call: TRBD1; clone_size: .; cdr3_length: 16; j_call: TRBJ1-1; v_call: TRBV4-2; cdr3_nt: TGTGCCAGCAGCCGACAGGGTATCGGCCGGAACACTGAAGCTTTCTTT; cdr3_aa: CASSRQGIGRNTEAFF
d_call: .; clone_size: once; cdr3_length: 13; j_call: TRBJ2-7; v_call: TRBV28; cdr3_nt: TGTGCCAGCAGTTTTCGGACAGTGTACGAGCAGTACTTC; cdr3_aa: CASSFRTVYEQYF
d_call: .; clone_size: few; cdr3_length: 12; j_call: TRBJ2-7; v_call: TRBV10-3; cdr3_nt: TGTGCCATCAGTGGGCAATCCTACGAGCAGTACTTC; cdr3_aa: CAISGQSYEQYF
d_call: .; clone_size: .; cdr3_length: 15; j_call: TRBJ2-2; v_call: TRBV5-1; cdr3_nt: TGCGCCAGCAGGCCGGGCCCGGCCGATACCGGGGAGCTGTTTTTT; cdr3_aa: CASRPGPADTGELFF
d_call: .; clone_size: few; cdr3_length: 15; j_call: TRBJ2-5; v_call: TRBV3-1; cdr3_nt: TGTGCCAGCAGCCAAAAGGGGTGGGCTCAAGAGACCCAGTACTTC; cdr3_aa: CASSQKGWAQETQYF
d_call: .; clone_size: few; cdr3_length: 15; j_call: TRBJ2-2; v_call: TRBV15; cdr3_nt: TGTGCCACCAGTCGGCAGGGCTGGAACACCGGGGAGCTGTTTTTT; cdr3_aa: CATSRQGWNTGELFF
d_call: .; clone_size: .; cdr3_length: 14; j_call: TRBJ2-7; v_call: TRBV2; cdr3_nt: TGTGCCAGCAGTGAAGCGCGGCCCACCTACGAGCAGTACTTC; cdr3_aa: CASSEARPTYEQYF
d_call: .; clone_size: many; cdr3_length: 14; j_call: TRBJ1-2; v_call: TRBV29-1; cdr3_nt: TGCAGCGTTGATCGGAGACGGATATGCTATGGCTACACCTTC; cdr3_aa: CSVDRRRICYGYTF
d_call: .; clone_size: .; cdr3_length: 14; j_call: TRBJ2-1; v_call: TRBV12-3/TRBV12-4; cdr3_nt: TGTGCCAGCAGCCCGGACCCGGCGCGAGGAGAGCAGTTCTTC; cdr3_aa: CASSPDPARGEQFF
d_call: .; clone_size: few; cdr3_length: 12; j_call: TRBJ1-1; v_call: TRBV29-1; cdr3_nt: TGCAGCGGCCTACAGTTGAACACTGAAGCTTTCTTT; cdr3_aa: CSGLQLNTEAFF
d_call: TRBD2; clone_size: few; cdr3_length: 16; j_call: TRBJ2-1; v_call: TRBV4-3; cdr3_nt: TGCGCCAGCAGCCAGATATCGACTAGCGGGGCGAACGAGCAGTTCTTC; cdr3_aa: CASSQISTSGANEQFF
d_call: .; clone_size: few; cdr3_length: 17; j_call: TRBJ2-3; v_call: TRBV24-1; cdr3_nt: TGTGCCACCAGTGATTTGGCAGGGGGGGACCTCACAGATACGCAGTATTTT; cdr3_aa: CATSDLAGGDLTDTQYF
d_call: TRBD2; clone_size: once; cdr3_length: 18; j_call: TRBJ2-7; v_call: TRBV11-2; cdr3_nt: TGTGCCAGCAGCTTAGGGACTAGCGGGGCAACACTTTACTACGAGCAGTACTTC; cdr3_aa: CASSLGTSGATLYYEQYF
d_call: .; clone_size: few; cdr3_length: 14; j_call: TRBJ2-1; v_call: TRBV29-1; cdr3_nt: TGCAGCGTTGGAGGACAGACCCTGTACAATGAGCAGTTCTTC; cdr3_aa: CSVGGQTLYNEQFF
d_call: .; clone_size: .; cdr3_length: 15; j_call: TRBJ2-3; v_call: TRBV6-5; cdr3_nt: TGTGCCAGCAGACTCGGGACACCCAGCACAGATACGCAGTATTTT; cdr3_aa: CASRLGTPSTDTQYF
d_call: TRBD1; clone_size: .; cdr3_length: 16; j_call: TRBJ2-2; v_call: TRBV27; cdr3_nt: TGTGCCAGCAGTTCGACAGGGCTCGTCCAACTCGGGGAGCTGTTTTTT; cdr3_aa: CASSSTGLVQLGELFF
d_call: .; clone_size: few; cdr3_length: 15; j_call: TRBJ2-7; v_call: TRBV7-6; cdr3_nt: TGTGCCAGCAGCCCGGGAACCCTAGGTGGCTACGAGCAGTACTTC; cdr3_aa: CASSPGTLGGYEQYF
d_call: TRBD2; clone_size: few; cdr3_length: 19; j_call: TRBJ2-1; v_call: TRBV4-2; cdr3_nt: TGTGCCAGCAGCCACCCGGCGGGCCTCGGGGGGGGGCCTTACAATGAGCAGTTCTTC; cdr3_aa: CASSHPAGLGGGPYNEQFF
d_call: .; clone_size: few; cdr3_length: 16; j_call: TRBJ1-1; v_call: TRBV12-3/TRBV12-4; cdr3_nt: TGTGCCAGCACCCTTCCCTCTCATCAGGGGCGCGCTGAAGCTTTCTTT; cdr3_aa: CASTLPSHQGRAEAFF
d_call: TRBD1; clone_size: few; cdr3_length: 16; j_call: TRBJ2-7; v_call: TRBV15; cdr3_nt: TGTGCCACCAGCAGGGGATCGACAGGGTCGGTCTACGAGCAGTACTTC; cdr3_aa: CATSRGSTGSVYEQYF
d_call: .; clone_size: .; cdr3_length: 15; j_call: TRBJ1-5; v_call: TRBV21-1; cdr3_nt: TGTGCCAGCAGCAAAGGCGAGTCTCGAGTGAGGCCCCAGCATTTT; cdr3_aa: CASSKGESRVRPQHF
d_call: TRBD1; clone_size: once; cdr3_length: 15; j_call: TRBJ1-4; v_call: TRBV4-2; cdr3_nt: TGTGCCAGCAGCCACAAACCGGGACAGGGGGCAAAACTGTTTTTT; cdr3_aa: CASSHKPGQGAKLFF
d_call: .; clone_size: .; cdr3_length: 14; j_call: TRBJ1-1; v_call: TRBV12-3/TRBV12-4; cdr3_nt: TGTGCCAGCAGTTTCGGAATCCTGAACACTGAAGCTTTCTTT; cdr3_aa: CASSFGILNTEAFF
d_call: .; clone_size: few; cdr3_length: 14; j_call: TRBJ1-1; v_call: TRBV4-1; cdr3_nt: TGCGCCAGCAGAAAGGGAAGGGGTTTCGCTGAAGCTTTCTTT; cdr3_aa: CASRKGRGFAEAFF
d_call: .; clone_size: .; cdr3_length: 13; j_call: TRBJ2-2; v_call: TRBV7-2; cdr3_nt: TGTGCCAGCAGCTCTAATAAAGGCGGGGAGCTGTTTTTT; cdr3_aa: CASSSNKGGELFF
d_call: .; clone_size: .; cdr3_length: 15; j_call: TRBJ2-3; v_call: TRBV5-1; cdr3_nt: TGCGCCAGCAGCTTGCCAGGAATAAGCACAGATACGCAGTATTTT; cdr3_aa: CASSLPGISTDTQYF
d_call: .; clone_size: .; cdr3_length: 16; j_call: TRBJ2-3; v_call: TRBV4-2; cdr3_nt: TGTGCCAGCAGCCAAGTGCCGGGACCAAACACAGATACGCAGTATTTT; cdr3_aa: CASSQVPGPNTDTQYF
d_call: .; clone_size: .; cdr3_length: 15; j_call: TRBJ2-1; v_call: TRBV7-8; cdr3_nt: TGTGCCAGCAGCCGAGACAGCCAATCCTACAATGAGCAGTTCTTC; cdr3_aa: CASSRDSQSYNEQFF